These T cell receptor beta chains were read from a single sample in a study of siplizumab effects on memory and regulatory T cells. Produced via immunoSEQ multiplex PCR; TCRdb's table is partial and in-frame only. The sample comprises about 60,000 clones, less than 90% of which are singletons, and around 3.8% rests with the top ten. What was sequenced was memory CD4+ T cells sorted from blood. These receptors were collected from a human donor in good health. Each CDR3 is given with its conserved first and last residue. A D gene is named only where the DNA matches it firmly.

TRBD2,TRBJ2-6,TRBV19,TGTGCCAGTAACAAAGCGGGGGACTCTGGGGCCAACGTCCTGACTTTC,CASNKAGDSGANVLTF
TRBD2,TRBJ2-1,TRBV5-6,TGTGCCAGCATCCAGAGGGCGGGAGTTCCCTCCTACAATGAGCAGTTCTTC,CASIQRAGVPSYNEQFF
TRBD2,TRBJ2-1,TRBV7-2,TGTGCCAGCAGTTTGTCGGGACTAGCGGGTCCTGAGCAGTTCTTC,CASSLSGLAGPEQFF
-,TRBJ1-1,TRBV7-8,TGTGCCAGCAGCTTTAGTGGGGTTGGGTTGGCTTTCTTT,CASSFSGVGLAFF
-,TRBJ1-4,TRBV5-1,TGCGCCAGCAGCTTGGGTGACAGTAATGAAAAACTGTTTTTT,CASSLGDSNEKLFF
-,TRBJ1-6,TRBV6-5,TGTGCCAGCAGTTACGGACACGGAAATTCACCCCTCCACTTT,CASSYGHGNSPLHF
TRBD1,TRBJ1-2,TRBV6-5,TGTGCCAGCAGTCCGGGACAGAACTATGGCTACACCTTC,CASSPGQNYGYTF
TRBD1,TRBJ1-1,TRBV5-5,TGTGCCAGCAGCTTGTGGTACAGGGGGAGTTCGGAAGCTTTCTTT,CASSLWYRGSSEAFF
-,TRBJ1-2,TRBV11-2,TGTGCCAGCAGCTTAGATATGGAGCGGAACTATGGCTACACCTTC,CASSLDMERNYGYTF
-,TRBJ1-1,TRBV27,TGTGCCAGCACCATAGGGCCGGGGGTGAACACTGAAGCTTTCTTT,CASTIGPGVNTEAFF
-,TRBJ1-5,TRBV7-2,TGTGCCAGCAGCTTAGACTCGGCAGCTAATCAGCCCCAGCATTTT,CASSLDSAANQPQHF
TRBD2,TRBJ2-1,TRBV7-2,TGTGCCAGCAGCTGGATTAGCGGGGAACAGCAGTTCTTC,CASSWISGEQQFF
-,TRBJ2-7,TRBV6-1,TGTGCCAGCAGTGGTGCCCATAACTACGAGCAGTACTTC,CASSGAHNYEQYF
TRBD2,TRBJ2-1,TRBV10-3,TGTGCCATCAGGCGGGAGAACTCCTACAATGAGCAGTTCTTC,CAIRRENSYNEQFF
TRBD1,TRBJ2-3,TRBV11-2,TGTGCCAGCAGCTTAGGGACAGGGGAGGCCACAGATACGCAGTATTTT,CASSLGTGEATDTQYF
-,TRBJ1-5,TRBV6-5,TGTGCCAGCAGTAGGGATAGCAATCAGCCCCAGCATTTT,CASSRDSNQPQHF
TRBD2,TRBJ2-5,TRBV6-6,TGTGCCAGCAGTGGGACTAGGGGTGAGGAGACCCAGTACTTC,CASSGTRGEETQYF
-,TRBJ2-1,TRBV15,TGTGCCACCAGCAGAGCAAACGTTAGGGTTACGTTCTTC,CATSRANVRVTFF
-,TRBJ2-3,TRBV7-2,TGTGCCAGCAGCTTAAAAGGGGGGTCGCAGTATTTT,CASSLKGGSQYF
TRBD2,TRBJ2-1,TRBV4-2,TGTGCCAGCAGCCTCTTCGAGGGCGGGGGGGCGCATGAGCAGTTCTTC,CASSLFEGGGAHEQFF
-,TRBJ1-4,TRBV5-1,TGCGCCAGCAGCGCAGGACCAGGAGAAGGCGAAAAACTGTTTTTT,CASSAGPGEGEKLFF
-,TRBJ1-6,TRBV7-3,TGTGCCAGCAGTTCAGGACACTCAAACGCACCCCTCCACTTT,CASSSGHSNAPLHF